The TCR beta chain under discussion was sequenced for a study of blood T cells in healthy people across ages. Broader study findings: PBMCs were not sorted, which prevented a conclusive comparison of naive versus antigen-experienced cells.

Staff drew ten milliliters of peripheral blood from each donor. Combining a sample-barcoded 5' primer with a J-beta primer mix, a second PCR ran for roughly 6 to 12 cycles. A tag from a template-switch adaptor with 12 random nucleotides marked each cDNA molecule. A single record per CDR3 protein comes from TCRdb applying MiXCR to the 5' RACE reads. Of nearly 1 million distinct CDR3 sequences in the sample, approximately 50% were seen once. V was trimmed by 4 bases and J by 3 bases, leaving 18 bases between them. The CDR3 length is 16 residues. Per the germline V gene, CDR1 is SGHAT and CDR2 is FQNNGV. Remarks on this clonotype: What it recognizes is unknown.

The rearrangement joins TRBV11-2 to TRBJ1-2; the D gene is possibly TRBD1 (6 bases). Sequenced material: blood. The clonotype originates from an older woman in good health. The CDR3 spells CASSSLGGVGYYGYTF. In DNA, the CDR3 is TGTGCCAGCAGCTCCCTAGGGGGAGTCGGGTACTATGGCTACACCTTC.